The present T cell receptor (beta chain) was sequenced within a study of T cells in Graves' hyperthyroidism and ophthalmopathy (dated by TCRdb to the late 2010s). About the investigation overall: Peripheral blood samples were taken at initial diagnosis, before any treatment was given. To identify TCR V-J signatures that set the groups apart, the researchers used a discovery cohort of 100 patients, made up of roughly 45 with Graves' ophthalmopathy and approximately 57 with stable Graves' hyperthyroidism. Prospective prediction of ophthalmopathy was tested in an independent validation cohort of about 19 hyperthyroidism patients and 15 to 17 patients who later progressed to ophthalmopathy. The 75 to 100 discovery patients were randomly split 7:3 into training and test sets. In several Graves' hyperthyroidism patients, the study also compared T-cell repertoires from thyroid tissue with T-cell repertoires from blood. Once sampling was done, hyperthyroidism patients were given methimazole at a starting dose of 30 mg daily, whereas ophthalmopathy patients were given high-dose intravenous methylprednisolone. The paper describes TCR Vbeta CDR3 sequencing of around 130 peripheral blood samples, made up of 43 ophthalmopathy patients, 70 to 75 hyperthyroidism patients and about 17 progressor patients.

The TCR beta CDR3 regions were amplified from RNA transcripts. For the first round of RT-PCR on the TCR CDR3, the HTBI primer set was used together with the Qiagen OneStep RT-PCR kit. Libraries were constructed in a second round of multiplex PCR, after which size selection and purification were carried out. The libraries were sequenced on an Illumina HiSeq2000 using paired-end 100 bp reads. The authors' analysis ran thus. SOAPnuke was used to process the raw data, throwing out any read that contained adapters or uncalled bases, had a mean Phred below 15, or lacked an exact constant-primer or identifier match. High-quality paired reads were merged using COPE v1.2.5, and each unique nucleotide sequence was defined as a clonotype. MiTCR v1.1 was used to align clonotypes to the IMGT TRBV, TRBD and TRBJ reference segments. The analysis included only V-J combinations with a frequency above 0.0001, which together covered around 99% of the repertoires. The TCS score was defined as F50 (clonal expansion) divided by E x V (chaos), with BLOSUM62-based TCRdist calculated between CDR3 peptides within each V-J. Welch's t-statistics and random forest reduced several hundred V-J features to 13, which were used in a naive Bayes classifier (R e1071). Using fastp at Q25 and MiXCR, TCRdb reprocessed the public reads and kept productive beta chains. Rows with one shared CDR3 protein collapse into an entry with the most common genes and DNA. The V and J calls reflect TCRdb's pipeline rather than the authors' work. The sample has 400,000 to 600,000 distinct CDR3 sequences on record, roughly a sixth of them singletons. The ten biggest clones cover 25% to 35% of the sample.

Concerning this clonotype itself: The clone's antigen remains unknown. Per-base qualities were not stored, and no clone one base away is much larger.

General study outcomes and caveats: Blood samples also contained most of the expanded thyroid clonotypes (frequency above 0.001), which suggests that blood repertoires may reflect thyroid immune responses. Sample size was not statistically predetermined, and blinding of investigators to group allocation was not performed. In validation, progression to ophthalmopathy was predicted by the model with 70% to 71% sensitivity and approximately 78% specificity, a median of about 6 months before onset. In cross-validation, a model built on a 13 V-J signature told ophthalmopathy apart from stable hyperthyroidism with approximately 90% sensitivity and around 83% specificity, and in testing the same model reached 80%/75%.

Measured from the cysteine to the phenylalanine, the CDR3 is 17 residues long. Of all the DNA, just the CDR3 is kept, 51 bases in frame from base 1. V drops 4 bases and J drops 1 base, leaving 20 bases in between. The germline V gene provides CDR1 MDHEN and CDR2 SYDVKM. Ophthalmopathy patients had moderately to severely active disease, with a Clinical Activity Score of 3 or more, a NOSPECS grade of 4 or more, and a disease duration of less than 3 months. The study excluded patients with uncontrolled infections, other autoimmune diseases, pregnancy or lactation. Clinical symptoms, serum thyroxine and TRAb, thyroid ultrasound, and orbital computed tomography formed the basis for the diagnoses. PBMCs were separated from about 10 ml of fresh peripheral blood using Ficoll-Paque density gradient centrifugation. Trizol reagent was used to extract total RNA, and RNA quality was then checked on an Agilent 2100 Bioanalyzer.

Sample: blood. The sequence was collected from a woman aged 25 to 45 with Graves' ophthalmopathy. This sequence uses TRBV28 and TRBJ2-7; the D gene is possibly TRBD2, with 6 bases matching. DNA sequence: TGTGCCAGCAGTTCGACGGGACCCCGGAGGGCTTCCTACGAGCAGTACTTC. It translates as CASSSTGPRRASYEQYF.